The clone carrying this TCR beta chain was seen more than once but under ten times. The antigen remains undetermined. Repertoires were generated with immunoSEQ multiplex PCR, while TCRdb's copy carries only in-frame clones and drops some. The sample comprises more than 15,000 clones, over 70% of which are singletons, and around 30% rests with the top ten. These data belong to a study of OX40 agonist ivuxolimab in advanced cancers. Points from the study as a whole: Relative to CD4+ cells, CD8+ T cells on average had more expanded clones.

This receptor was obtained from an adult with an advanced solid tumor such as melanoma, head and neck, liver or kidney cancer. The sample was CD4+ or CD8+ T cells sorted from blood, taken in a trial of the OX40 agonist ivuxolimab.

The CDR3 reads CASSLNTEAFF. The CDR3 DNA is TGCGCCAGCAGTCTGAACACTGAAGCTTTCTTT. V is TRBV4-1 and J is TRBJ1-1; D is unclear. The CDR3 loop spans 11 amino acids. From germline, CDR1 is MGHRA and CDR2 YSYEKL. V lost 6 bases and J 0 bases, leaving 2 bases between the germline ends.